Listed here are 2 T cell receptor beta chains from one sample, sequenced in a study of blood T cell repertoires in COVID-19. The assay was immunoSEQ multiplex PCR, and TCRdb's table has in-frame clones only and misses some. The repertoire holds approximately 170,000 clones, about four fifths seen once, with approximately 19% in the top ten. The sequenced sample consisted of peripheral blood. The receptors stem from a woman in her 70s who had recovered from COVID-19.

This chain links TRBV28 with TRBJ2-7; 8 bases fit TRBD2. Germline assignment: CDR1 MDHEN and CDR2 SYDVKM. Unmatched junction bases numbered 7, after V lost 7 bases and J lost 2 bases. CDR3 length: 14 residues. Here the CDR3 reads CASTQREPPYEQYF. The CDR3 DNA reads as TGTGCCAGCACCCAGCGGGAGCCCCCCTACGAGCAGTACTTC.

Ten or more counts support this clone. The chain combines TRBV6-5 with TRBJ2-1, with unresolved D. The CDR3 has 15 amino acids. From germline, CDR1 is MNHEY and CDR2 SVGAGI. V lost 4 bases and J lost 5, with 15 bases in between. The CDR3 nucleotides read TGTGCCAGCAGTTCCCCCTCGTTGGGCCACAATGAGCAGTTCTTC. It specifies CASSSPSLGHNEQFF.